A single T cell receptor (beta chain) is shown here with its context. This CDR3 is 15 amino acids long. V shed 4 bases and J shed 3 bases, with 16 bases lying between them. The germline gives CDR1 MGHRA, CDR2 YSYEKL. The data were obtained in a study of technical replicates of blood from a few donors. Sequenced by immunoSEQ multiplex PCR; TCRdb stores in-frame clones only, minus some. Of roughly 82,000 clones listed, about nine tenths are singletons. The chain carries TRBV4-1 and TRBJ2-7, with a possible D match to TRBD2 (7 bases). The TCR sequence derives from a human donor in good health. The sequencing sample was made of T cells isolated from PBMCs. CDR3 residues: CASSPVGGQIYEQYF. The CDR3 DNA is TGCGCCAGCAGCCCAGTGGGGGGGCAAATCTACGAGCAGTACTTC.